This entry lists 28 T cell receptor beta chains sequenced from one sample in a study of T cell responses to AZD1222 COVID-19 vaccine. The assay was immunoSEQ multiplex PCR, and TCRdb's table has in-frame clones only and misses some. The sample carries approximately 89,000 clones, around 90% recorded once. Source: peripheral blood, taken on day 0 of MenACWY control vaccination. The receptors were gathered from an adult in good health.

The CDR3 protein is CASSLSVRGTEAFF. DNA for the CDR3: TGTGCCAGCAGTTTATCGGTCAGGGGAACTGAAGCTTTCTTT. The rearrangement links TRBV27 to TRBJ1-1; maybe TRBD1 (6 bases). This CDR3 contains 14 residues. Germline values: CDR1 MNHEY, CDR2 SMNVEV (reference sequence). V lost 0 bases, J lost 5 bases, and 10 bases lay in between.

The CDR3 DNA sequence: TGTGCCAGTAGCTTCCCTCGGGACAGGGTTTATACTGAAGCTTTCTTT. It yields the protein CASSFPRDRVYTEAFF. This chain connects TRBV19 to TRBJ1-1; 9 nucleotides align to TRBD1. Germline CDR1 and CDR2: LNHDA and SQIVND (reference sequence). Unmatched junction bases numbered 13, after V lost 6 bases and J lost 5 bases. CDR3 length: 16 amino acids.

CDR3 amino acids: CAIKTSGGSNEQFF. The CDR3 DNA is TGTGCCATCAAGACTAGCGGGGGGTCGAATGAGCAGTTCTTC. The chain carries TRBV10-3 and TRBJ2-1; 13 bases agree with TRBD2. Germline V gene lookup returns CDR1 ENHRY and CDR2 SYGVKD. The V gene end was trimmed by 7 bases and the J gene end by 7 bases; junction bases not matched to a gene: 4. The CDR3 loop spans 14 amino acids.

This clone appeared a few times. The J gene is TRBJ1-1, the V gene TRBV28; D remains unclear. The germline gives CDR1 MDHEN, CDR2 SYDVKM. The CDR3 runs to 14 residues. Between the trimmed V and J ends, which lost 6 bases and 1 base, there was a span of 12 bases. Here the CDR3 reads CASSTLTPNTEAFF. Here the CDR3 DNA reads TGTGCCAGCAGCACACTCACACCGAACACTGAAGCTTTCTTT.

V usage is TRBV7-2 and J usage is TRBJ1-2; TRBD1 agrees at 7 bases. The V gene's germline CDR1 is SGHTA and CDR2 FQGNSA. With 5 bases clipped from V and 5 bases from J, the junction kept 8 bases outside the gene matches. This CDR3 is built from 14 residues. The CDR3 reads CASSPMTGSYGYTF. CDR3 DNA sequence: TGTGCCAGCAGCCCCATGACAGGGTCTTATGGCTACACCTTC.

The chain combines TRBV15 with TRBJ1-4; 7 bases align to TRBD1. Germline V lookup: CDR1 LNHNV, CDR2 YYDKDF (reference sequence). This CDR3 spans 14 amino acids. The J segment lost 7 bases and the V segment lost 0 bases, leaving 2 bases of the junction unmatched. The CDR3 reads CATSRDRGSEKLFF. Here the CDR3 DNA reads TGTGCCACCAGCAGAGACAGGGGGAGTGAAAAACTGTTTTTT. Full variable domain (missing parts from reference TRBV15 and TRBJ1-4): DAMVIQNPRYQVTQFGKPVTLSCSQTLNHNVMYWYQQKSSQAPKLLFHYYDKDFNNEADTPDNFQSRRPNTSFCFLDIRSPGLGDTAMYLCATSRDRGSEKLFFGSGTQLSVL.

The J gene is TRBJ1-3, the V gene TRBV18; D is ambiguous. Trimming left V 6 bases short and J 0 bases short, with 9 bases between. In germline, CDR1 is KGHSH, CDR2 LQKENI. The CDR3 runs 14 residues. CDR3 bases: TGTGCCAGCTCGAGGTCTTACTCTGGAAACACCATATATTTT. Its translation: CASSRSYSGNTIYF. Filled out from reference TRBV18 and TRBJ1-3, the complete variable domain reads NAGVMQNPRHLVRRRGQEARLRCSPMKGHSHVYWYRQLPEEGLKFMVYLQKENIIDESGMPKERFSAEFPKEGPSILRIQQVVRGDSAAYFCASSRSYSGNTIYFGEGSWLTVV.

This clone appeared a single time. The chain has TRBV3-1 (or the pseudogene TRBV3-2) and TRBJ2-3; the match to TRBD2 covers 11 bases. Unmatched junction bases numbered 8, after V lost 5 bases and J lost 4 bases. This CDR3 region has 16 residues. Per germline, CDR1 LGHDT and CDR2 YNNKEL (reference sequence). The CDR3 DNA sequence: TGTGCCAGCAGCAAGTTCACTAGCGGGAGTCCAGATACGCAGTATTTT. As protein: CASSKFTSGSPDTQYF.

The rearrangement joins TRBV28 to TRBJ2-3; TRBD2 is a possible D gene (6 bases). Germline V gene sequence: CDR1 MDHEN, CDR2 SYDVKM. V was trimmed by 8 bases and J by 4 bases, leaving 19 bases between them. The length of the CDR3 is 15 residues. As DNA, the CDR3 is TGTGCCAGCCTACCGGAGGGGATATGGGCAGATACGCAGTATTTT. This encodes CASLPEGIWADTQYF.

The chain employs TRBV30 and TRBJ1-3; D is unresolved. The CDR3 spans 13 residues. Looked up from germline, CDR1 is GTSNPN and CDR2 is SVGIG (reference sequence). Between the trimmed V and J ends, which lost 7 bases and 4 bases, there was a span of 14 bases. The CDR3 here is CAFIPGGGNTIYF. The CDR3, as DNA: TGTGCCTTTATACCGGGAGGAGGAAACACCATATATTTT.

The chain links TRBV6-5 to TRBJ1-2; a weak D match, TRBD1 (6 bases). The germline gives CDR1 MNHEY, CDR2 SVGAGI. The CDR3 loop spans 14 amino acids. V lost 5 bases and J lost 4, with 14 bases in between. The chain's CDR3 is CASSRGGQPYGYTF. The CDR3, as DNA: TGTGCCAGCAGTCGGGGGGGGCAGCCCTATGGCTACACCTTC.

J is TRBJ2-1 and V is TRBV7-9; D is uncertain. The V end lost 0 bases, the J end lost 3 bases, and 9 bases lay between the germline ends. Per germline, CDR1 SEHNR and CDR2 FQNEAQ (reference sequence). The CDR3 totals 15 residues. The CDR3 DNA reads TGTGCCAGCAGCTTAGCCGCAGACTTCTACAATGAGCAGTTCTTC. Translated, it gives CASSLAADFYNEQFF.

CDR3 DNA: TGCAGCGTAACCGGGACAGGAGTTCCCTACGAGCAGTACTTC. Translating it yields CSVTGTGVPYEQYF. The chain has TRBV29-1 and TRBJ2-7; 8 nucleotides agree with TRBD1. The length of the CDR3 is 14 residues. Germline CDR1 reads SQVTM; CDR2 reads ANQGSEA. V lost 6 bases to trimming and J lost 2 bases; unmatched junction nucleotides: 9.

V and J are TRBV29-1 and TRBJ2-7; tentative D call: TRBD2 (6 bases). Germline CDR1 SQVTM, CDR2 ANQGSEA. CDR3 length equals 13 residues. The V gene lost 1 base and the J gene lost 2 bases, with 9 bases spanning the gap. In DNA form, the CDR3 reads TGCAGCGTTGAAGGAGGGACTCCCTACGAGCAGTACTTC. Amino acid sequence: CSVEGGTPYEQYF.

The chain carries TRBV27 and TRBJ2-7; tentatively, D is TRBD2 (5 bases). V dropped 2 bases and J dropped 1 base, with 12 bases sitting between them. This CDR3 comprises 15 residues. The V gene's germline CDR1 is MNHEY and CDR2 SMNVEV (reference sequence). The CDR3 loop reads CASSLHLGGSYEQYF. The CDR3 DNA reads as TGTGCCAGCAGTTTACATCTAGGAGGATCCTACGAGCAGTACTTC.

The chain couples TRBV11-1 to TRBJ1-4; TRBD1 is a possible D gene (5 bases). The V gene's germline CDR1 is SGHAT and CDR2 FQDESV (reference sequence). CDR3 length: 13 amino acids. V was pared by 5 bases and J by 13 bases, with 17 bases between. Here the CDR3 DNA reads TGTGCCAGCAGCCCTGAAGACAGCCGGGGACTGTTTTTT. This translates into CASSPEDSRGLFF.

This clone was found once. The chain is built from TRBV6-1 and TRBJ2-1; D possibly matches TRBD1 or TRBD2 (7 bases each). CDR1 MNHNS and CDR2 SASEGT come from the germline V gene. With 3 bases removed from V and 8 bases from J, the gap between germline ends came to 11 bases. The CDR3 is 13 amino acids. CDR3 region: CASSDRGRDEQFF. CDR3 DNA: TGTGCCAGCAGTGACAGGGGGAGGGATGAGCAGTTCTTC.

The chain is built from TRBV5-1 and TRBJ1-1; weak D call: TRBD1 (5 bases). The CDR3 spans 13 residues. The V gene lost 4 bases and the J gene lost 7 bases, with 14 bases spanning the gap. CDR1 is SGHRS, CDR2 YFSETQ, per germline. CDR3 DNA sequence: TGCGCCAGCAGCCCTCAGGGAGGAGATGAAGCTTTCTTT. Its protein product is CASSPQGGDEAFF.

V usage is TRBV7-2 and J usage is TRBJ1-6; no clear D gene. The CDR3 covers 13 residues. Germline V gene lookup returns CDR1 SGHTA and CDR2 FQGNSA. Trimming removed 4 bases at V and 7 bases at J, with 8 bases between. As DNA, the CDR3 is TGTGCCAGCAGCTGGGCAGAGAATTCACCCCTCCACTTT. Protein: CASSWAENSPLHF.

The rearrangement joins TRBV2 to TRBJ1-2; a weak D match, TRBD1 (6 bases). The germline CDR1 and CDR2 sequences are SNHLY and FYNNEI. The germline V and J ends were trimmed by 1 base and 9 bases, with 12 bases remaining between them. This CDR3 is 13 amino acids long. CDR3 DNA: TGTGCCAGCAGTGAAGGGGGGGGCGCAAGCTACACCTTC. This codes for CASSEGGGASYTF. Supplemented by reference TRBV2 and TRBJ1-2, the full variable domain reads EPEVTQTPSHQVTQMGQEVILRCVPISNHLYFYWYRQILGQKVEFLVSFYNNEISEKSEIFDDQFSVERPDGSNFTLKIRSTKLEDSAMYFCASSEGGGASYTFGSGTRLTVV.

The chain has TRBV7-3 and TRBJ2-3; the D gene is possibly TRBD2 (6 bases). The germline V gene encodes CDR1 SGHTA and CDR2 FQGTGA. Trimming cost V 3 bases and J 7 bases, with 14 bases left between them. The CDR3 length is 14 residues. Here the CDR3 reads CASSFGSGANTQYF. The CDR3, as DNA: TGTGCCAGCAGCTTCGGTAGCGGTGCTAATACGCAGTATTTT.

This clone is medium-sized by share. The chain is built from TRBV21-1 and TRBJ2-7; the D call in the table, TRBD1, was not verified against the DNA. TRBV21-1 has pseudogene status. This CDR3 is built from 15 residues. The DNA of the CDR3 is TGTGCCAGCAGCAAAGTGCAGGACAGGGTCTACGAGCAGTACTTC. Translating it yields CASSKVQDRVYEQYF.

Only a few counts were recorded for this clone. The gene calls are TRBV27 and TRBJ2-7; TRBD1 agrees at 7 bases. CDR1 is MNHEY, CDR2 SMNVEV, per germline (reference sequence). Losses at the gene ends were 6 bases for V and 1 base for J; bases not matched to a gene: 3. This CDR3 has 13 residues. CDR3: CASRPTGSYEQYF. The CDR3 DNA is TGTGCCAGCAGACCGACAGGGTCCTACGAGCAGTACTTC.

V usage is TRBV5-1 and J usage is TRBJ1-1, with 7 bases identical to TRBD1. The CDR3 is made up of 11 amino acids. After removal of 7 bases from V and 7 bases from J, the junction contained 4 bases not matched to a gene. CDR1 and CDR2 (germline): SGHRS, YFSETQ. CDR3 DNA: TGCGCCAGCCAGGGGGGCGGTGAAGCTTTCTTT. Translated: CASQGGGEAFF.

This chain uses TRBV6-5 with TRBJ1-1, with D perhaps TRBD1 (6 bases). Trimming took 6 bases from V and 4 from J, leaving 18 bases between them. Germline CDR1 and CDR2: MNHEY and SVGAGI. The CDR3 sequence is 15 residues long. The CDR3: CASSGRPQGPTEAFF. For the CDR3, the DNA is TGTGCCAGCAGCGGGCGACCACAGGGACCCACTGAAGCTTTCTTT.

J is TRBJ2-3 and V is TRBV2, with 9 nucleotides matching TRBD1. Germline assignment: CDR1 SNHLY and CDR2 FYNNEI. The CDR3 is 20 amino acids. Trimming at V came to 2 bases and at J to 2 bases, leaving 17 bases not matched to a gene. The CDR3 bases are TGTGCCAGCAGTGAATTGTTGGAACCGACAGGGGGGAGGCACACAGATACGCAGTATTTT. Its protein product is CASSELLEPTGGRHTDTQYF.

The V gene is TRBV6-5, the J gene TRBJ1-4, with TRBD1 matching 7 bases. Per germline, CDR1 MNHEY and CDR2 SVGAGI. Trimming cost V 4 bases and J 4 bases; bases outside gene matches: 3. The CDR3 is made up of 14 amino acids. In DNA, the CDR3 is TGTGCCAGCAGTTGGGGACAGAGTAATGAAAAACTGTTTTTT. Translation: CASSWGQSNEKLFF.

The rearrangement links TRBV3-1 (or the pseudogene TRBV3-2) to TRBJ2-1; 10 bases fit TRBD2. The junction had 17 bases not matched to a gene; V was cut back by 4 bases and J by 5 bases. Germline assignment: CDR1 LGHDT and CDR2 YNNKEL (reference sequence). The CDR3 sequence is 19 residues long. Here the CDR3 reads CASSPRLGTSVHRNNEQFF. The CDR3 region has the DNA TGTGCCAGCAGCCCAAGGCTCGGGACTAGCGTCCACCGGAACAATGAGCAGTTCTTC.